This T cell receptor (beta chain) derives from a study of blood T cell repertoires in COVID-19. Turning to the study itself: Collection of acute and convalescent COVID-19 samples took place in the United States, Italy and Spain. From T cells, B-cell-depleted T cells, or PBMCs came the material, which was cDNA or gDNA.

Original methodology: Reference gene primer amplification gave estimated nucleated cell counts. Data came from immunoSEQ multiplex PCR; TCRdb stores just in-frame clones and leaves some out. V and J calls and clone size are given by that table; D and trimming were obtained from the DNA. Of about 210,000 clones listed, around three quarters are singletons. The sample was peripheral blood. This clonotype originated in a woman in her 70s with acute or convalescent COVID-19.

This chain's CDR3 is CASSLLGRMGEKLFF. The CDR3 DNA is TGTGCCAGCAGCTTGCTAGGGAGGATGGGTGAAAAACTGTTTTTT. The chain joins TRBV7-2 to TRBJ1-4; D is unclear. V gave up 3 bases and J gave up 7 bases, with 15 bases separating them. Germline assignment: CDR1 SGHTA and CDR2 FQGNSA. CDR3 length: 15 residues.